Listed below are T cell receptor beta chains from one sample, sequenced in a study of T-cell reconstitution after alpha-beta-depleted transplantation in children. TCRdb reprocessed the PCR reads with MiXCR, giving one entry per CDR3 protein. The sample holds approximately 510,000 distinct CDR3 sequences, about 17% seen once. Sequenced material: PBMCs from the stem cell graft donor, taken from the stem cell graft. These receptors originate from a human donor who donated a stem cell graft to a child with acute lymphoblastic leukemia. Each CDR3 is given with its conserved first and last residue. The D gene is left open where the match is weak. Rows give clone size only sometimes, using once, few, many, or a class for an expanded clone.

d_call	j_call	cdr3_length	v_call	clone_size	cdr3_nt	cdr3_aa
NA	TRBJ2-2	13	TRBV25-1	NA	TGTGCCAGCAGCTGGGGGGCAGCCGGGGAGCTGTTTTTT	CASSWGAAGELFF
TRBD2	TRBJ2-7	15	TRBV4-1	many	TGCGCCAGCAGCCGCGAGCCCTTACTAGCGGACGAGCAGTACTTC	CASSREPLLADEQYF
NA	TRBJ2-2	14	TRBV20-1	NA	TGCAGTGCTAGAGATTGGAAAGCCACCGGGGAGCTGTTTTTT	CSARDWKATGELFF
TRBD1	TRBJ2-3	20	TRBV24-1	NA	TGTGCCACCAGTGATAAGGAGGCAGGGGGCCAGCTTGGGACAGTAGATACGCAGTATTTT	CATSDKEAGGQLGTVDTQYF
NA	TRBJ2-7	13	TRBV13	NA	TGTGCCAGCAGCTTAGGGGGGACGGGCGAGCAGTACTTC	CASSLGGTGEQYF
NA	TRBJ2-5	15	TRBV7-8	NA	TGTGCCAGCACCTTAGCGATAACTAGAAAAGAGACCCAGTACTTC	CASTLAITRKETQYF
TRBD2	TRBJ2-2	16	TRBV5-1	NA	TGCGCCAGCAGCTGGGGCCGGGGGGACGGCGCCGGGGAGCTGTTTTTT	CASSWGRGDGAGELFF
NA	TRBJ2-7	13	TRBV29-1	few	TGCAGCGTTGAAGACAACAGCTCGTACGAGCAGTACTTC	CSVEDNSSYEQYF
NA	TRBJ2-1	14	TRBV12-3/TRBV12-4	many	TGTGCCAGCAGTTTAGGGACTCCCTACAATGAGCAGTTCTTC	CASSLGTPYNEQFF
TRBD1	TRBJ2-7	15	TRBV9	many	TGTGCCAGCAGCGTAGCTGGGACAGGGATCTACGAGCAGTACTTC	CASSVAGTGIYEQYF
TRBD2	TRBJ2-1	16	TRBV20-1	NA	TGCAGTGCTAGAGATCGACTAGCGGGGGCCCCTAGGGAGCAGTTCTTC	CSARDRLAGAPREQFF
NA	TRBJ1-4	15	TRBV6-5	NA	TGTGCCAGCAGTTACTCTGGGTCGGCTAATGAAAAACTGTTTTTT	CASSYSGSANEKLFF
NA	TRBJ2-7	14	TRBV7-7	many	TGTGCCAGCAGCCTTGGTTCGGGGGACTACGAGCAGTACTTC	CASSLGSGDYEQYF
TRBD1	TRBJ1-2	14	TRBV5-1	NA	TGCGCCAGCAGCTCAGAAACAGGGGTGTATGGCTACACCTTC	CASSSETGVYGYTF
NA	TRBJ2-3	17	TRBV5-1	NA	TGCGCCAGCAGCTTGGTCGGGACCCCTTCAAGCACAGATACGCAGTATTTT	CASSLVGTPSSTDTQYF
NA	TRBJ2-5	11	TRBV20-1	few	TGCAGTGCGGAACCAAAAGAGACCCAGTACTTC	CSAEPKETQYF
NA	TRBJ2-7	14	TRBV7-6	many	TGTGCCAGCAGCTTAGCGGGACTCTCCTACGAGCAGTACTTC	CASSLAGLSYEQYF
NA	TRBJ2-1	13	TRBV20-1	NA	TGCAGTGCTAGAGTCTCAGGGACCGATGAGCAGTTCTTC	CSARVSGTDEQFF
TRBD1	TRBJ1-1	16	TRBV6-1	few	TGTGCCAGCACCAAACGGGACAGAAACATGAACACTGAAGCTTTCTTT	CASTKRDRNMNTEAFF
TRBD2	TRBJ2-5	15	TRBV29-1	few	TGCAGCACCCTGGGACTAGCGGGAGGGAGCGAGACCCAGTACTTC	CSTLGLAGGSETQYF
NA	TRBJ1-2	16	TRBV12-3/TRBV12-4	NA	TGTGCCAGCAGTTTATGGGGTAGTATGGCCGGGGGAGGCTACACCTTC	CASSLWGSMAGGGYTF
NA	TRBJ1-1	12	TRBV12-5	few	TGTGCTAGTGGTTTGGGGCAGGGCCGAGCTTTCTTT	CASGLGQGRAFF
TRBD2	TRBJ2-7	14	TRBV10-2	NA	TGCGCCAGCCGGAATAGCGGGAGGGCCTACGAGCAGTACTTC	CASRNSGRAYEQYF
TRBD2	TRBJ2-4	13	TRBV29-1	NA	TGCAGCGTTGAGACTAGCGATTGGAACATTCAGTACTTC	CSVETSDWNIQYF
NA	TRBJ1-5	14	TRBV27	NA	TGTGCCAGCACGGACTACAGTGGTAATCAGCCCCAGCATTTT	CASTDYSGNQPQHF
TRBD1	TRBJ2-7	15	TRBV3-1	many	TGTGCCAGCAGCCGTGACAGGGTTGGCTCCTACGAGCAGTACTTC	CASSRDRVGSYEQYF
NA	TRBJ1-2	13	TRBV12-3/TRBV12-4	few	TGTGCCAGCACCCTGGGGGGAAACTATGGCTACACCTTC	CASTLGGNYGYTF
TRBD1	TRBJ1-1	15	TRBV18	few	TGTGCCAGCTCGCCGCGACAGGGAAAAAACACTGAAGCTTTCTTT	CASSPRQGKNTEAFF
NA	TRBJ1-1	11	TRBV27	NA	TGTGCCAGCCACCGGGGGACTGAAGCTTTCTTT	CASHRGTEAFF
TRBD2	TRBJ2-3	15	TRBV7-9	NA	TGTGCCAGCAGCTTCCTTACTAGCGGCACAGATACGCAGTATTTT	CASSFLTSGTDTQYF
NA	TRBJ2-4	15	TRBV7-2	NA	TGTGCCAGCAGCTTACGGGACATAGCCAAAAACATTCAGTACTTC	CASSLRDIAKNIQYF
NA	TRBJ2-1	12	TRBV29-1	NA	TGCAGCGTTGAGGGAGAAGGGAATGAGCAGTTCTTC	CSVEGEGNEQFF
TRBD2	TRBJ2-1	15	TRBV3-1	NA	TGTGCCAGCAGCCAAGGCGGGAGGGCCAGCAATGAGCAGTTCTTC	CASSQGGRASNEQFF
NA	TRBJ2-1	11	TRBV29-1	NA	TGCAGCGTTGCGACCTCACCTGAGCAGTTCTTC	CSVATSPEQFF
NA	TRBJ1-6	14	TRBV12-5	NA	TGTGCTAGTGGTTTGACTGGGATTGATTCACCCCTCCACTTT	CASGLTGIDSPLHF
TRBD1	TRBJ2-5	15	TRBV5-1	few	TGCGCCAGCAGCGTCCCGGGACAGGGGTTTGAGACCCAGTACTTC	CASSVPGQGFETQYF
NA	TRBJ1-2	11	TRBV20-1	few	TGCAGTGTGGGACGGAACTATGGCTACACCTTC	CSVGRNYGYTF
NA	TRBJ2-7	14	TRBV7-8	few	TGTGCCAGCAGCCCCCGACAGGCCACCTACGAGCAGTACTTC	CASSPRQATYEQYF
TRBD2	TRBJ2-1	15	TRBV10-3	few	TGTGCCATCGCCCCGTCTAGCGGGAGTTACAATGAGCAGTTCTTC	CAIAPSSGSYNEQFF
TRBD2	TRBJ2-7	15	TRBV6-5	NA	TGTGCCAGCAGTTACTCGAACCCGGGGGGCTACGAGCAGTACTTC	CASSYSNPGGYEQYF
NA	TRBJ1-2	14	TRBV4-2	few	TGTGCCAGCAGCCAAGTATCCGTACTCTATGGCTACACCTTC	CASSQVSVLYGYTF
TRBD1	TRBJ1-2	13	TRBV12-3/TRBV12-4	few	TGTGCCAGCAATACCGGGACAGGGGAAGGCTACACCTTC	CASNTGTGEGYTF
TRBD1	TRBJ2-1	15	TRBV30	NA	TGTGCCTGGTCAACCGGGACAGGCTCCTACAATGAGCAGTTCTTC	CAWSTGTGSYNEQFF
NA	TRBJ2-6	15	TRBV9	NA	TGTGCCAGCAGCTTAGGGTTGACTGGGGCCAACGTCCTGACTTTC	CASSLGLTGANVLTF
NA	TRBJ1-1	12	TRBV5-1	few	TGCGCCAGCAAGGTGGCTGGCACTGAAGCTTTCTTT	CASKVAGTEAFF
NA	TRBJ2-1	15	TRBV11-3	few	TGTGCCAGCAGCTCAGGGGGGACGGGAGGGTATGAGCAGTTCTTC	CASSSGGTGGYEQFF
NA	TRBJ1-3	17	TRBV7-9	NA	TGTGCCAGCAGTTCAAAGGGTGTCGACACTCTTGGAAACACCATATATTTT	CASSSKGVDTLGNTIYF
TRBD1	TRBJ1-1	15	TRBV19	NA	TGTGCCAGTAGTATGGGGACAGCTATGAACACTGAAGCTTTCTTT	CASSMGTAMNTEAFF
NA	TRBJ2-7	12	TRBV10-3	NA	TGTGCCATCAGTGAGGACAGCTACGAGCAGTACTTC	CAISEDSYEQYF
NA	TRBJ2-2	15	TRBV5-6	few	TGTGCCAGCAGCTTGTGGGGAGCTTACACCGGGGAGCTGTTTTTT	CASSLWGAYTGELFF
NA	TRBJ2-5	17	TRBV3-1	few	TGTGCCAGCAGCCAAGACCGTGGAGGGACTCACGAAGAGACCCAGTACTTC	CASSQDRGGTHEETQYF
NA	TRBJ1-2	13	TRBV20-1	NA	TGCAGTGCTAGGCTCACAGCTTCCTATGGCTACACCTTC	CSARLTASYGYTF
NA	TRBJ2-7	14	TRBV7-6	few	TGTGCCAGCAGCTTAGGAGGGGTCGCGGCCGAGCAGTACTTC	CASSLGGVAAEQYF
NA	TRBJ1-5	18	TRBV12-3/TRBV12-4	NA	TGTACCAGCTGTTTAAGCAACGCGGGAGGGGGACTCAATCAGCCCCAGCATTTT	CTSCLSNAGGGLNQPQHF
NA	TRBJ2-1	15	TRBV12-3/TRBV12-4	NA	TGTGCCAGCAGTCTTTCACTCCCCTCCTACAATGAGCAGTTCTTC	CASSLSLPSYNEQFF
NA	TRBJ2-1	16	TRBV4-1	few	TGCGCCAGCAGCCAAGATGAGGAAACAGGTTGGGATGAGCAGTTCTTC	CASSQDEETGWDEQFF
NA	TRBJ2-7	13	TRBV15	NA	TGTGCCACCAGCAGAGTAGGGGAGAGGGAGCAGTACTTC	CATSRVGEREQYF
TRBD2	TRBJ2-7	14	TRBV12-3/TRBV12-4	NA	TGTGCCAGCAGTTTATCCGCCTTGGGAGCGGGAGGGCGTTTC	CASSLSALGAGGRF